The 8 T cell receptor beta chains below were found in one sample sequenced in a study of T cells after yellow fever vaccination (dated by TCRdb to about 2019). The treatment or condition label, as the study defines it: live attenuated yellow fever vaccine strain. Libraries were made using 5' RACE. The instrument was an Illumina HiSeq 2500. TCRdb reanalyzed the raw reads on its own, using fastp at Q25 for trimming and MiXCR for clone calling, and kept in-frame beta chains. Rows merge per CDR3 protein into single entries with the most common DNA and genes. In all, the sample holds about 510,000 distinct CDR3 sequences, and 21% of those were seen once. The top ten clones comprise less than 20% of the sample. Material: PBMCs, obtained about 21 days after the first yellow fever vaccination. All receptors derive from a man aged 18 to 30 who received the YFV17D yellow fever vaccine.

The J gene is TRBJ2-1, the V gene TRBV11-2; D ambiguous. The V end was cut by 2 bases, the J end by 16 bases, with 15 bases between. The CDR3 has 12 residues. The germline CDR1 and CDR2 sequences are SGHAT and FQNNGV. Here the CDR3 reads CASSLLGRPNFF. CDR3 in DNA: TGTGCCAGCAGCTTATTGGGCCGCCCTAATTTCTTC.

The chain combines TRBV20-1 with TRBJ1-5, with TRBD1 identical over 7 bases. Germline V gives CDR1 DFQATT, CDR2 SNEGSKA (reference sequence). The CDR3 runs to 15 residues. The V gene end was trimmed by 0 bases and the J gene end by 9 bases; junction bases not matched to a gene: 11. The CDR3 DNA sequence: TGCAGTGCTAGAGATAAGAGGACAGGAAAGTCGCCCCAGCATTTT. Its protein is CSARDKRTGKSPQHF.

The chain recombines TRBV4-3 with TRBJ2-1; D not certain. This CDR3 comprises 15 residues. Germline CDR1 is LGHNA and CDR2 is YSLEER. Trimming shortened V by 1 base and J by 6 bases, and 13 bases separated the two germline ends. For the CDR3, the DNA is TGCGCCAGCAGCCAAGCTTCCGGACGCAGCAATGAGCAGTTCTTC. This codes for CASSQASGRSNEQFF.

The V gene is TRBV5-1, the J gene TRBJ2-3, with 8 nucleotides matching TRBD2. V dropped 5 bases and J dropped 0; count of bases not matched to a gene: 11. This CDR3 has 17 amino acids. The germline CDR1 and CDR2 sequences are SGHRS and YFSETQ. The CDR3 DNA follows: TGCGCCAGCAGGGCGGGGCCCGGGGGGGCGAGCACAGATACGCAGTATTTT. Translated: CASRAGPGGASTDTQYF.

In DNA form, the CDR3 reads TGTGCCAGCAGTTTAGCTGGGGCCACGGTGCAGTACGTC. Encoded protein: CASSLAGATVQYV. This rearrangement joins TRBV12-3 or TRBV12-4 to TRBJ2-7; a possible D gene is TRBD1 (5 bases). This CDR3 contains 13 residues. V lost 0 bases and J 9 bases, leaving 12 bases between the germline ends.

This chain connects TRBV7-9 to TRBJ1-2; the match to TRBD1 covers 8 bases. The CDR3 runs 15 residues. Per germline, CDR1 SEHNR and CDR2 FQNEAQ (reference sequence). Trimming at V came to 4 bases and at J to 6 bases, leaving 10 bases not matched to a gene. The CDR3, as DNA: TGTGCCAGCAGCTCCCGGACAGGGAACATAGATGGCTACACCTTC. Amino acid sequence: CASSSRTGNIDGYTF.

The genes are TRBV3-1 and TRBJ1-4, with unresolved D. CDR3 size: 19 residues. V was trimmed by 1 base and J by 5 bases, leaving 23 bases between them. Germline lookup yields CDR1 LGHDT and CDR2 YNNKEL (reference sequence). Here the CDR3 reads CASSQAAGVVYPGNEKLFF. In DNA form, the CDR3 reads TGTGCCAGCAGCCAAGCTGCGGGTGTGGTTTACCCCGGGAATGAAAAACTGTTTTTT.

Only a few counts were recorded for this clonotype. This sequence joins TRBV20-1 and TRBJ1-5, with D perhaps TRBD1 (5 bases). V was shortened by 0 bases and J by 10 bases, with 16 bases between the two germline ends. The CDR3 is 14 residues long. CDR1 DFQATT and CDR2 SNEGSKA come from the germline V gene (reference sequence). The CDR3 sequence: CSARDLQGGDPQHF. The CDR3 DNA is TGCAGTGCTAGAGATTTGCAGGGTGGGGATCCCCAGCATTTT.